Listed below are T cell receptor beta chains from one sample, sequenced in a study of blood T cells in healthy people across ages. TCRdb reprocessed the 5' RACE reads via MiXCR and lists one record per CDR3 protein. The sample carries around 850,000 distinct CDR3 sequences, 35% to 40% recorded once. The sequenced sample was blood. All receptors come from a man aged 18 to 30 in good health. Both conserved end residues are part of each CDR3. The D gene is left open where the match is weak. Clone sizes are given selectively: once, few, many, or a class where the clone is expanded.

D gene	V gene	J gene	clone size	CDR3 DNA	CDR3 protein
TRBD2	TRBV7-2	TRBJ2-1	few	TGTGCCAGCAGCATGGGTGTTCTAGCGGGGGGGCCTAGGGATGAGCAGTTCTTC	CASSMGVLAGGPRDEQFF
TRBD2	TRBV4-3	TRBJ2-2	NA	TGCGCCAGCAGCCTTAGACTAGCGGGGACGAACACCGGGGAGCTGTTTTTT	CASSLRLAGTNTGELFF
NA	TRBV12-3/TRBV12-4	TRBJ1-1	few	TGTGCCAGCAGTGTAAGTAGCGGGACCCTCGGAGCTTTCTTT	CASSVSSGTLGAFF
TRBD2	TRBV12-3/TRBV12-4	TRBJ2-3	few	TGTGCCAGCAGTTCCCCGGTCGAGCGGGGGACAGATACGCAGTATTTT	CASSSPVERGTDTQYF
NA	TRBV20-1	TRBJ1-4	NA	TGCAGTGCTAGTTACAGGGCAGGCATTGAAAAACTGTTTTTT	CSASYRAGIEKLFF
NA	TRBV18	TRBJ1-2	many	TGTGCCAGCTCGGGGTCGGATGGCTACACCTTC	CASSGSDGYTF
NA	TRBV20-1	TRBJ1-2	many	TGCAGTGTCCCAGGTCGGGGTGGCTACACCTTC	CSVPGRGGYTF
NA	TRBV7-2	TRBJ2-2	NA	TGTGCCAGCAGCTTAGGGCAGGGTGACACCGGGGAGCTGTTTTTT	CASSLGQGDTGELFF
NA	TRBV20-1	TRBJ1-6	NA	TGCAGTGCCCCGGTGGCAGTGAATTCACCCCTCCACTTT	CSAPVAVNSPLHF
NA	TRBV25-1	TRBJ1-1	NA	TGTGCCAGCAGTGAGGTTAGGGGCACTGAAGCTTTCTTT	CASSEVRGTEAFF
NA	TRBV14	TRBJ2-5	NA	TGTGCCAGCAGCCAAGAAGGACTTCTACAAGAGACCCAGTACTTC	CASSQEGLLQETQYF
NA	TRBV29-1	TRBJ2-5	few	TGCAGCGCTGGGACGGTGAGCCAAGAGACCCAGTACTTC	CSAGTVSQETQYF
TRBD1	TRBV6-2/TRBV6-3	TRBJ2-1	few	TGTGCCAGCAGTTACCGGGACAGGGCCTCCTATGAGCAGTTCTTC	CASSYRDRASYEQFF
NA	TRBV5-8	TRBJ2-5	NA	TGTGCCAGCAGCTTGGATTCGACTGCAGAGACCCAGTACTTC	CASSLDSTAETQYF
TRBD2	TRBV12-3/TRBV12-4	TRBJ2-5	NA	TGTGCCAGCAGTTTAGCGCTGGTAGCGGGGGGTCAAGAGACCCAGTACTTC	CASSLALVAGGQETQYF
NA	TRBV5-5	TRBJ2-7	few	TGTGCCAGCAGCTTGAGGGGGACAAGCTACGAGCAGTACTTC	CASSLRGTSYEQYF
TRBD1	TRBV28	TRBJ2-7	few	TGTGCCAGCAGTTTATGGAGGACAGGGGGAAGTGAGCAGTACTTC	CASSLWRTGGSEQYF
TRBD1	TRBV6-5	TRBJ2-7	NA	TGTGCCAGCAGTTACGGGACAGCGATTGACGAGCAGTACTTC	CASSYGTAIDEQYF
NA	TRBV7-8	TRBJ2-1	many	TGTGCCAGCAGCTTAGCAATTCGGGATGAGCAGTTCTTC	CASSLAIRDEQFF
NA	TRBV7-9	TRBJ2-5	NA	TGTGCCAGCAGCCCCCAACAGAGCGGCCAAGAGACCCAGTACTTC	CASSPQQSGQETQYF
NA	TRBV28	TRBJ2-3	NA	TGTGCCAGCAGCCCTGGGGGGAGCCGCACAGATACGCAGTATTTT	CASSPGGSRTDTQYF
NA	TRBV10-3	TRBJ2-5	many	TGTGCCATCGGAGGGCGAGAGACCCAGTACTTC	CAIGGRETQYF
NA	TRBV27	TRBJ2-1	few	TGTGCCAGCACCAGGGACCCCGCCAGCCCCTACAATGAGCAGTTCTTC	CASTRDPASPYNEQFF
TRBD1	TRBV12-3/TRBV12-4	TRBJ1-4	few	TGTGCCAGCAGTCCTACAGGGGGGGGTGTAAAACTGTTTTTT	CASSPTGGGVKLFF
NA	TRBV7-9	TRBJ2-7	NA	TGTGCCAGCAGCTTTACAGGGTGGGGACCTTACGAGCAGTACTTC	CASSFTGWGPYEQYF
TRBD1	TRBV20-1	TRBJ2-3	NA	TGCAGTGCTACCCGGACAGGGGGCTGGTCGTCTTTTACAGATGCGCAGTATTTT	CSATRTGGWSSFTDAQYF
NA	TRBV12-3/TRBV12-4	TRBJ2-6	many	TGTGCCAGCAGCTATACAGGGCGCTCTGGGGCCAACGTCCTGACTTTC	CASSYTGRSGANVLTF
NA	TRBV18	TRBJ2-5	NA	TGTGCCAACTCACCGAAACAGGGCCCTCAAGAGACCCAGTACTTC	CANSPKQGPQETQYF
NA	TRBV4-3	TRBJ2-2	few	TGCGCCAGCAGCCTTAAGACCATGAACACCGGGGAGCTGTTTTTT	CASSLKTMNTGELFF
NA	TRBV29-1	TRBJ2-1	many	TGCAGCGTTACGGGACTTCAGGATTACAATGAGCAGTTCTTC	CSVTGLQDYNEQFF
NA	TRBV3-1	TRBJ2-5	NA	TGTGCCAGCAGCCAAGAAGGAAGGGTGCAAGAGGCCCAGTACTTC	CASSQEGRVQEAQYF
NA	TRBV6-2/TRBV6-3	TRBJ1-5	NA	TGTGCCAGCAGTTACTCGCGGACAGCTCAGCCCCAGCATTTT	CASSYSRTAQPQHF
NA	TRBV12-3/TRBV12-4	TRBJ1-1	few	TGTGCCAGCAGGACGGACAGTTCCACTGAAGCTTTCTTT	CASRTDSSTEAFF
TRBD2	TRBV11-2	TRBJ2-5	NA	TGTGCCAGCAGCTCTAGCGGGGTTTGGAATGAGCAGTACTTC	CASSSSGVWNEQYF
TRBD1	TRBV6-2/TRBV6-3	TRBJ1-2	few	TGTGCCAGCAAGACTCCAGGGGGCGGCTATGGCTACACCTTC	CASKTPGGGYGYTF
NA	TRBV30	TRBJ2-7	few	TGTGCCTGGGGTACGGACAACTACGAGCAGTACTTC	CAWGTDNYEQYF
TRBD2	TRBV6-2/TRBV6-3	TRBJ2-1	NA	TGTGCCAGCAGGGCTGGACTAGCGGGGGGCAGGAATGAGCAGTTCTTC	CASRAGLAGGRNEQFF
NA	TRBV27	TRBJ2-7	NA	TGTGCCAGCAGTTTATGGGGACGGGAAGCTGACGAGCAGTACTTC	CASSLWGREADEQYF
TRBD1	TRBV2	TRBJ1-2	few	TGTGCCAGCAAATTACAGGGGTTCAGGAGCAACTATGGCTACACCTTC	CASKLQGFRSNYGYTF
TRBD2	TRBV20-1	TRBJ2-7	NA	TGCAGTGCTCAGACTAGCGGGGGGGCTGGTGAGCAGTACTTC	CSAQTSGGAGEQYF
NA	TRBV28	TRBJ2-3	NA	TGTGCCAGCAGCAAGGGAGTTCCCACCACAGATACGCAGTATTTT	CASSKGVPTTDTQYF
NA	TRBV10-3	TRBJ2-5	many	TGTGCCATCAGTGAGCGGGGGTCGCAAGAGACCCAGTACTTC	CAISERGSQETQYF
TRBD2	TRBV20-1	TRBJ2-1	NA	TGCAGTGCTGCGACTGGCGGGGGGTACTACAATGAGCAGTTCTTC	CSAATGGGYYNEQFF
NA	TRBV7-3	TRBJ1-1	few	TGTGCCAGCAGCACCGGGACCCTGGAGAACACTGAAGCTTTCTTT	CASSTGTLENTEAFF
NA	TRBV4-3	TRBJ1-6	NA	TGCGCCAGCAGCCTCCGGGACCGAAGTAATTCACCCCTCCACTTT	CASSLRDRSNSPLHF
TRBD2	TRBV5-1	TRBJ2-1	few	TGCGCCAGCAGCTTGGAAGGGCTAGCGGGGTCGAATGAGCAGTTCTTC	CASSLEGLAGSNEQFF
TRBD2	TRBV20-1	TRBJ2-2	NA	TGCAGTGCTAGCCGATTACTAGCGGGGGGAACCGGGGAGCTGTTTTTT	CSASRLLAGGTGELFF
TRBD2	TRBV14	TRBJ2-3	NA	TGTGCCAGCAGCCAATTCGGACTAGCGGGTGGATTAATGGCAGATACGCAGTATTTT	CASSQFGLAGGLMADTQYF
TRBD2	TRBV20-1	TRBJ2-1	NA	TGCAGTGCTAGAGCGGCCGCCCTAGGACTAGCGAATGAGCAGTTCTTC	CSARAAALGLANEQFF
NA	TRBV12-3/TRBV12-4	TRBJ1-6	once	TGTGTCAGCAGGCCCATCGGCGACTCACCCCTCCACTTT	CVSRPIGDSPLHF
TRBD1	TRBV5-1	TRBJ2-7	NA	TGCGCCAGCAGGTACTCCACAGGGGGTGACGAGCAGTACTTC	CASRYSTGGDEQYF
TRBD1	TRBV15	TRBJ1-6	few	TGTGCCACCAGCCCTTTCCGGGGGGGCCAGGGGGATTCACCCCTCCACTTT	CATSPFRGGQGDSPLHF